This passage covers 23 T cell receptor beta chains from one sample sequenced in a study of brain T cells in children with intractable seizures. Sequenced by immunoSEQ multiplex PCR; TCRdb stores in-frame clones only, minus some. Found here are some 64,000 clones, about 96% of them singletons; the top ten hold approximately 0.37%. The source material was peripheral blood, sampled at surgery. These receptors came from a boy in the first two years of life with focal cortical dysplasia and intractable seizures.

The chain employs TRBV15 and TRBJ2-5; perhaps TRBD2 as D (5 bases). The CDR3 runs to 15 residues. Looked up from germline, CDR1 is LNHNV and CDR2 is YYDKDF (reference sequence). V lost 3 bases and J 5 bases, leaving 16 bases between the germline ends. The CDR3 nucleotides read TGTGCCACCAGCAGGGAGGTTGGACTGGTGGAGACCCAGTACTTC. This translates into CATSREVGLVETQYF. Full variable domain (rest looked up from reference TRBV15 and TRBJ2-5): DAMVIQNPRYQVTQFGKPVTLSCSQTLNHNVMYWYQQKSSQAPKLLFHYYDKDFNNEADTPDNFQSRRPNTSFCFLDIRSPGLGDTAMYLCATSREVGLVETQYFGPGTRLLVL.

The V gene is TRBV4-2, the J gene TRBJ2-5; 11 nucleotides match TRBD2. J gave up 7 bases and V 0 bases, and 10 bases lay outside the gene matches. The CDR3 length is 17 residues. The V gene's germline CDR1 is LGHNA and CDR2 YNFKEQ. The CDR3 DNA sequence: TGTGCCAGCAGCCAAGATTTAGCTAGCGGGGGGCGACGGACCCAGTACTTC. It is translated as CASSQDLASGGRRTQYF.

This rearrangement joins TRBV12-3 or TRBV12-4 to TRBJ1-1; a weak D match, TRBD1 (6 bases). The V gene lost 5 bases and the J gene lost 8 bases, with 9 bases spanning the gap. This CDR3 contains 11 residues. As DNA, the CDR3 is TGTGCCAGCAGTCCCGGGACAGAAGCTTTCTTT. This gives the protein CASSPGTEAFF.

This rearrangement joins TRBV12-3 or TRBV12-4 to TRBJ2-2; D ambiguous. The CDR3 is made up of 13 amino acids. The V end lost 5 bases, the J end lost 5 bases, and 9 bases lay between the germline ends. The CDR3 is CASSDRGTGELFF. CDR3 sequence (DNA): TGTGCCAGCAGTGATCGTGGGACCGGGGAGCTGTTTTTT.

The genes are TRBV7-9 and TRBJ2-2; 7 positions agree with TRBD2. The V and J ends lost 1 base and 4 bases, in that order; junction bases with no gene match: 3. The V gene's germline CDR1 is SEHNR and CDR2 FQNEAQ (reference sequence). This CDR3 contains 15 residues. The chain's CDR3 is CASSLVSGSTGELFF. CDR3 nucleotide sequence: TGTGCCAGCAGCTTAGTTAGCGGGTCCACCGGGGAGCTGTTTTTT.

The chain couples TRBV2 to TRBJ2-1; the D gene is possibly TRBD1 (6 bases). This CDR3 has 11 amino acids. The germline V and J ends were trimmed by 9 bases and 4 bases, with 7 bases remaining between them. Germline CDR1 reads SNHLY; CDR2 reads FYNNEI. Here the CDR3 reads CARQGYNEQFF. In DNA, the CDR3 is TGTGCCAGACAGGGATACAATGAGCAGTTCTTC.

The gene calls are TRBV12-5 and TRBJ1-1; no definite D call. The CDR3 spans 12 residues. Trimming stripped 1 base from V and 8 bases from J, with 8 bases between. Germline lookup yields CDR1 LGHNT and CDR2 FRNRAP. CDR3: CASGLGREEAFF. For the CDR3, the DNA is TGTGCTAGTGGTTTGGGACGGGAAGAAGCTTTCTTT. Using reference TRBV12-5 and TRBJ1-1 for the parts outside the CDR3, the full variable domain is DARVTQTPRHKVTEMGQEVTMRCQPILGHNTVFWYRQTMMQGLELLAYFRNRAPLDDSGMPKDRFSAEMPDATLATLKIQPSEPRDSAVYFCASGLGREEAFFGQGTRLTVV.

The CDR3 DNA sequence: TGTGCCAGCAGCCCTACAGGGGTCACTGAAGCTTTCTTT. Its protein is CASSPTGVTEAFF. The chain is built from TRBV14 and TRBJ1-1; 7 nucleotides agree with TRBD1. The CDR3 is 13 amino acids. The V segment lost 4 bases and the J segment 4 bases; nucleotides outside the gene matches: 3. CDR1 and CDR2 (germline): SGHDN, FVKESK.

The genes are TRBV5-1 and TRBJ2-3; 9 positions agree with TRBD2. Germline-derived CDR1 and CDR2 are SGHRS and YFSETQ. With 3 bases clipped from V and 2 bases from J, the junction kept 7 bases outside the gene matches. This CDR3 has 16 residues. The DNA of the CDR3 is TGCGCCAGCAGCTCAGCAGCGGGGGGTCCCACAGATACGCAGTATTTT. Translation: CASSSAAGGPTDTQYF.

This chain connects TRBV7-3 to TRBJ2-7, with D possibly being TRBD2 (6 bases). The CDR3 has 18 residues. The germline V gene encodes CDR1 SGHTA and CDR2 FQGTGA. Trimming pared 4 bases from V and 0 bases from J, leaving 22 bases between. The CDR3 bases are TGTGCCAGCAGCTATCCGCCCGTTGCTAGCGCTAGCTCCTACGAGCAGTACTTC. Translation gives CASSYPPVASASSYEQYF.

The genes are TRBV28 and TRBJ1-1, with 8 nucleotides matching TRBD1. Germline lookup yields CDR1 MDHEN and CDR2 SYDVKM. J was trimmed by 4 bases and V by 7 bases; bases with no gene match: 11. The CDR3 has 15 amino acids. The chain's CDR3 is CASIHGTGLGTEAFF. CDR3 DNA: TGTGCCAGCATTCACGGGACAGGCTTAGGCACTGAAGCTTTCTTT.

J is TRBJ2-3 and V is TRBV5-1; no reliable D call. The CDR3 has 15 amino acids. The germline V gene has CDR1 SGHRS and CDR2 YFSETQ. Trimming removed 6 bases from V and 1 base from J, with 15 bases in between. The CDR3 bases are TGCGCCAGCACTCCGCTTTCTAGGCGCACAGATACGCAGTATTTT. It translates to CASTPLSRRTDTQYF.

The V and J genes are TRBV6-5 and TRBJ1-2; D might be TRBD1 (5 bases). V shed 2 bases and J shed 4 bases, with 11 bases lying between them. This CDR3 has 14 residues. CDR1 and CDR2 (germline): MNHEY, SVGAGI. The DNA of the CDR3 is TGTGCCAGCAGTTACGGTCAGGGAGGCTATGGCTACACCTTC. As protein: CASSYGQGGYGYTF.

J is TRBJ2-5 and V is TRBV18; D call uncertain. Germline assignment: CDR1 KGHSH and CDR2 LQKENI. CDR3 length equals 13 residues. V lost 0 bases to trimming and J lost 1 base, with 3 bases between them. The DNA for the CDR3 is TGTGCCAGCTCACCACCGCCCCAAGAGACCCAGTACTTC. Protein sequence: CASSPPPQETQYF.

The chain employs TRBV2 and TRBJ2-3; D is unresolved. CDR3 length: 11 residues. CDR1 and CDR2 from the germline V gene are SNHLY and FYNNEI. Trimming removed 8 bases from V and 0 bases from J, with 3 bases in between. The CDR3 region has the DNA TGTGCCAGCGCTAGCACAGATACGCAGTATTTT. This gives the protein CASASTDTQYF.

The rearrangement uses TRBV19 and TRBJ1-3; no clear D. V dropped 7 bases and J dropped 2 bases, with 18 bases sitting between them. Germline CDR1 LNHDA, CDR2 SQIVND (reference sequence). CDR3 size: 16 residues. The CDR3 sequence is CASTIPWTEPGNTIYF. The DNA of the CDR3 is TGTGCCAGTACCATTCCCTGGACGGAGCCTGGAAACACCATATATTTT.

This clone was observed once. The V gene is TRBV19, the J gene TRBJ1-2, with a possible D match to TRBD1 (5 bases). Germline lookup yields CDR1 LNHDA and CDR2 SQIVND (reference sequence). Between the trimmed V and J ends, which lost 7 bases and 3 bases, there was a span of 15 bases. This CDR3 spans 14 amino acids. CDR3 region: CASTQGSEDYGYTF. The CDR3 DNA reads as TGTGCCAGTACCCAGGGCTCAGAGGACTATGGCTACACCTTC.

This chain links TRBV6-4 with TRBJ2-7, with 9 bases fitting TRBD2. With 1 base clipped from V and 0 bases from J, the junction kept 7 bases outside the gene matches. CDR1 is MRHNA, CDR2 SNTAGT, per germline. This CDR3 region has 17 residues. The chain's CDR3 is CASSDWGLARSSYEQYF. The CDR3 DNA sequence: TGTGCCAGCAGTGACTGGGGACTAGCTCGGAGCTCCTACGAGCAGTACTTC.

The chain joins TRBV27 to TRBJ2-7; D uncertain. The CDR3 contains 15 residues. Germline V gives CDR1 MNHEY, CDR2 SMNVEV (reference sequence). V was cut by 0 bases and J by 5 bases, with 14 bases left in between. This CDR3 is CASSLSPGWSNEQYF. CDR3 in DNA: TGTGCCAGCAGTTTATCCCCGGGCTGGAGCAACGAGCAGTACTTC.

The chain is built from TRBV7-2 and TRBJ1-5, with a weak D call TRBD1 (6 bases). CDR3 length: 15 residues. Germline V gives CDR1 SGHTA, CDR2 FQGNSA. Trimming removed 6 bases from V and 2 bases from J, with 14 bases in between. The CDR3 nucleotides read TGTGCCAGCAGTTTACAGGGTTTTGGCAATCAGCCCCAGCATTTT. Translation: CASSLQGFGNQPQHF.

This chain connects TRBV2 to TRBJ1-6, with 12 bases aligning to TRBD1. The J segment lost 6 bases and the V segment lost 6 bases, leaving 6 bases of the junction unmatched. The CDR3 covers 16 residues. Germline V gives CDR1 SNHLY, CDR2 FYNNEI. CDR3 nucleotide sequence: TGTGCCAGCAGACACCGGGACAGGGGGCGTAATTCACCCCTCCACTTT. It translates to CASRHRDRGRNSPLHF. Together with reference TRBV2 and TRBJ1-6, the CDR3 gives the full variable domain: EPEVTQTPSHQVTQMGQEVILRCVPISNHLYFYWYRQILGQKVEFLVSFYNNEISEKSEIFDDQFSVERPDGSNFTLKIRSTKLEDSAMYFCASRHRDRGRNSPLHFGNGTRLTVT.

This chain's CDR3 is CASSIEGGGWSQPQHF. The CDR3 region has the DNA TGTGCCAGTAGTATAGAAGGGGGGGGCTGGAGTCAGCCCCAGCATTTT. The chain employs TRBV19 and TRBJ1-5, with D possibly TRBD1 on 6 matching bases. The CDR3 is 16 residues long. Trimming took 0 bases from V and 6 from J, leaving 15 bases between them. Germline CDR1 reads LNHDA; CDR2 reads SQIVND (reference sequence).

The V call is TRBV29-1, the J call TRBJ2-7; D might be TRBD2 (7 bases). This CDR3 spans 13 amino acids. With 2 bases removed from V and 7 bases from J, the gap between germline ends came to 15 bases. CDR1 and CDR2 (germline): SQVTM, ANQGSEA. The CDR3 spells CSVEPGAAGEQYF. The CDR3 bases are TGCAGCGTTGAACCGGGGGCAGCGGGGGAGCAGTACTTC.